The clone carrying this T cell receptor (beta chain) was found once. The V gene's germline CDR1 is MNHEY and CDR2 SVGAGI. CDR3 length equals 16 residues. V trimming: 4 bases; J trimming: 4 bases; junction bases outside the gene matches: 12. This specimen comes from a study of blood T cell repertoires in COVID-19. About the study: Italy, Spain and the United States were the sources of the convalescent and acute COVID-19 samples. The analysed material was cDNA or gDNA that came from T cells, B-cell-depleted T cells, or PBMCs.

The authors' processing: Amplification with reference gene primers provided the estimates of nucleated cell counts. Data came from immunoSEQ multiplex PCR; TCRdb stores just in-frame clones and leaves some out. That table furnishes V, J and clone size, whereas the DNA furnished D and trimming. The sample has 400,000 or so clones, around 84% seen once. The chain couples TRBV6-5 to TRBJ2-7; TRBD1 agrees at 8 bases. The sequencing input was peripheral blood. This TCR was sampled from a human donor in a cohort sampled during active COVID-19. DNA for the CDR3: TGTGCCAGCAGTTTTAATACCGGGACAGGAACTTACGAGCAGTACTTC. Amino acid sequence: CASSFNTGTGTYEQYF.